The present entry profiles one T cell receptor beta chain with its context. Its antigen is unidentified. Assay used: immunoSEQ multiplex PCR; TCRdb lists only in-frame clones, some missing. Of roughly 30,000 clones in the sample, 70% to 90% were seen once. This sample is drawn from a study of tumor-infiltrating lymphocytes in localized non-small cell lung cancer. Background on the study: Resected tumor was paired with non-adjacent uninvolved lung from the same patient. Study results and caveats: No link was found between tumor T-cell fraction and recurrence-free survival. Only some patients had TCR sequencing, depending on available tissue. TCRbeta sequencing showed higher T cell infiltration in tumors than uninvolved lung.

The CDR3 is made up of 12 amino acids. V was shortened by 4 bases and J by 8 bases, with 14 bases between the two germline ends. Germline V gene data show CDR1 as GTSNPN and CDR2 as SVGIG (reference sequence). The sequenced material came from lung tumor tissue. The sequence came from a human donor with non-small cell lung cancer. The chain couples TRBV30 to TRBJ1-1, with TRBD1 as a possible D gene (5 bases). CDR3 sequence reads: CAWTLQGPEAFF. The DNA of the CDR3 is TGTGCCTGGACCCTCCAGGGACCCGAAGCTTTCTTT. Full variable domain (remainder filled in from reference TRBV30 and TRBJ1-1): SQTIHQWPATLVQPVGSPLSLECTVEGTSNPNLYWYRQAAGRGLQLLFYSVGIGQISSEVPQNLSASRPQDRQFILSSKKLLLSDSGFYLCAWTLQGPEAFFGQGTRLTVV.